The rows below give T cell receptor beta chains drawn from one sample of a study of tumor and adjacent non-tumor tissue in lung cancer. TCRdb reprocessed the multiplex PCR reads with MiXCR, giving one entry per CDR3 protein. The data hold 100,000 to 150,000 distinct CDR3 sequences, with approximately 66% observed a single time. Input material: lung tumor tissue. These receptors all stem from a man aged 25-45 years with non-small cell lung cancer. Each CDR3 is given with its conserved first and last residue. Each record gives: J gene, V gene, clone size, D gene, CDR3 protein, CDR3 DNA. A D gene is named only where the DNA matches it firmly. Clone size is stated in some rows and not others, as once, few, many or a class when expanded.

>TRBJ2-7|TRBV20-1|-|TRBD1
CNATGQGCDEQYF
TGCAATGCCACCGGACAGGGCTGCGACGAGCAGTACTTC
>TRBJ2-5|TRBV4-2|-|-
CASNQGTAQGETQYF
TGTGCCAGCAACCAAGGGACGGCTCAGGGCGAGACCCAGTACTTC
>TRBJ1-1|TRBV6-2/TRBV6-3|many|-
CASRYPGLAEAFF
TGTGCCAGCAGATACCCGGGTCTTGCTGAAGCTTTCTTT
>TRBJ2-7|TRBV20-1|many|-
CSARARSSYERYF
TGCAGTGCTCGAGCGCGGAGCTCCTACGAGCGGTACTTC
>TRBJ1-1|TRBV20-1|few|-
CSATGSGTEAFF
TGCAGTGCTACGGGGTCCGGCACTGAAGCTTTCTTT
>TRBJ2-3|TRBV5-4|-|TRBD2
CASSPPGLAGAGADTQCF
TGTGCCAGCAGTCCCCCGGGACTAGCGGGGGCCGGCGCAGATACGCAGTGTTTT
>TRBJ1-5|TRBV28|-|-
CASSWWVDSNQPQHF
TGTGCCAGCAGTTGGTGGGTAGATAGCAATCAGCCCCAGCATTTT
>TRBJ2-3|TRBV11-2|-|TRBD1
CTSSLVRAGGITDTQYF
TGTACCAGCAGCTTAGTCCGGGCAGGGGGAATCACAGATACGCAGTATTTT
>TRBJ2-3|TRBV11-2|-|TRBD2
CASGGGLAAGTDTQYF
TGTGCCAGCGGCGGCGGACTAGCGGCCGGCACCGATACGCAGTATTTT
>TRBJ1-2|TRBV5-5|many|-
CASSLRQDYGYTF
TGTGCCAGCAGCTTACGACAAGACTATGGCTACACCTTC
>TRBJ2-3|TRBV20-1|many|TRBD2
CSATGGLAGARREQYF
TGCAGTGCTACAGGGGGTCTAGCGGGGGCCCGGAGGGAGCAGTATTTT
>TRBJ2-1|TRBV11-2|-|-
CASSYVTEADEQFF
TGTGCCAGCAGCTACGTGACAGAGGCAGATGAGCAGTTCTTC
>TRBJ2-1|TRBV5-1|-|-
CASRLRRGHNEQFF
TGCGCCAGCAGATTGAGGAGGGGGCACAATGAGCAGTTCTTC
>TRBJ2-7|TRBV4-3|-|-
CASSQNDGHREQYF
TGCGCCAGTAGCCAAAACGACGGGCATCGGGAGCAGTACTTC
>TRBJ2-7|TRBV4-1|-|TRBD2
CANSQDERGGTYEQYF
TGCGCCAACAGCCAGGACGAGCGGGGGGGAACCTACGAGCAGTACTTC
>TRBJ1-2|TRBV5-6|-|-
CASCRVDYGYTF
TGTGCCAGCTGCAGGGTCGACTATGGCTACACCTTC
>TRBJ2-1|TRBV11-2|-|-
CASSLGRGEQFF
TGTGCCAGCAGTTTAGGTCGGGGTGAGCAGTTTTTC
>TRBJ2-1|TRBV6-5|-|TRBD2
CASSLLAGFYNEQLF
TGTGCCAGCAGTTTACTAGCGGGCTTCTACAATGAGCAGTTGTTC
>TRBJ2-7|TRBV11-3|many|-
CASSLGYREQYF
TGTGCCAGCAGCTTGGGGTATCGGGAGCAGTACTTC
>TRBJ2-7|TRBV20-1|once|TRBD1
CSARDYRGLSYEQYF
TGTAGTGCTAGAGACTACAGGGGTCTCTCCTATGAGCAGTACTTC
>TRBJ1-1|TRBV7-8|medium-sized|-
CASSLNNEAFF
TGTGCCAGCAGCCTTAATAATGAAGCTTTCTTT
>TRBJ1-1|TRBV10-3|-|-
CAIRTGQRNTEASF
TGTGCCATCCGCACGGGGCAGCGGAACACTGAAGCTTCCTTT
>TRBJ2-2|TRBV20-1|-|TRBD2
CSAIERGSTGQLLF
TGCAGTGCTATAGAGCGGGGGAGCACCGGGCAGCTGCTTTTT
>TRBJ2-1|TRBV20-1|many|TRBD2
CSATGTSGNEQFF
TGCAGTGCTACCGGGACTAGCGGCAATGAGCAGTTCTTC
>TRBJ2-2|TRBV5-6|-|TRBD2
CASSLTREGDGELFF
TGTGCCAGCAGCCTAACCAGGGAGGGAGACGGGGAGCTGTTTTTT
>TRBJ2-3|TRBV6-2/TRBV6-3|-|TRBD1
CASSSTGGADTQYF
TGTGCCAGCAGTTCGACAGGGGGAGCAGATACGCAGTATTTT
>TRBJ2-1|TRBV6-2/TRBV6-3|many|-
CASRERRTNEQFF
TGTGCCAGCAGAGAACGGAGGACTAATGAGCAGTTCTTC
>TRBJ2-3|TRBV5-5|-|TRBD1
CASSSRTGGATDTQYF
TGTGCCAGCAGCTCCAGGACAGGGGGGGCCACAGATACGCAGTATTTT
>TRBJ2-1|TRBV11-2|few|TRBD2
CANCRLAGVTWGNEQFF
TGTGCCAACTGCCGACTAGCGGGAGTGACCTGGGGAAATGAGCAGTTCTTC
>TRBJ1-4|TRBV12-3/TRBV12-4|-|-
CASSTHRDRDEKVFF
TGTGCCAGCAGTACACACCGGGATAGGGACGAAAAAGTGTTTTTT
>TRBJ2-1|TRBV29-1|-|TRBD1
CSFNGRGRVNEQFF
TGCAGCTTTAATGGCAGGGGGCGGGTCAATGAGCAGTTCTTC
>TRBJ2-5|TRBV4-2|-|-
CANSHDAAETQYF
TGTGCCAACAGCCATGACGCGGCTGAGACCCAGTACTTC
>TRBJ2-4|TRBV5-5|-|-
CASSSGRVYKNIQYF
TGTGCCAGCAGCTCAGGCAGGGTCTACAAAAACATTCAGTACTTC
>TRBJ2-7|TRBV11-2|once|-
CASSSSGQAYEQYF
TGTGCCAGCAGCTCATCGGGGCAAGCCTACGAACAGTACTTC
>TRBJ1-1|TRBV5-6|-|-
CASGPGNIEAFF
TGTGCCAGCGGACCGGGAAATATTGAAGCTTTCTTT
>TRBJ1-2|TRBV10-3|many|TRBD1
CAISEGQGYGYTF
TGTGCCATCAGTGAGGGACAGGGGTATGGCTACACCTTC
>TRBJ2-3|TRBV24-1|-|TRBD2
CATSDPTAGSTDTHYF
TGTGCCACCAGTGACCCCACAGCGGGGAGCACAGATACGCATTATTTT